This T cell receptor beta chain was identified during a study of T cells in Graves' hyperthyroidism and ophthalmopathy. Study observations and caveats: Most thyroid-expanded clonotypes above 0.001 were also found in blood. In the analysis, a 13 V-J model separated ophthalmopathy from stable hyperthyroidism.

The V end lost 6 bases, the J end lost 8 bases, and 13 bases lay between the germline ends. Germline assignment: CDR1 LNHDA and CDR2 SQIVND (reference sequence). The length of the CDR3 is 12 residues. TCR beta CDR3 region amplification was performed from RNA transcripts. Carried out on the TCR CDR3, a first-round RT-PCR used the HTBI primer set. TCRdb re-called the multiplex PCR reads through MiXCR, storing one row per CDR3 protein. The repertoire holds hundreds of thousands of distinct CDR3 sequences, with around 15% as singletons. Uncontrolled infection, other autoimmune disease, pregnancy or lactation disqualified patients from enrolment. Together with thyroid ultrasound, orbital computed tomography, serum thyroxine and TRAb, clinical symptoms were used for diagnoses. This clonotype occurred a few times. Its target is unknown.

Sequencing used blood. This TCR came from a woman younger than 30 with Graves' hyperthyroidism. V and J are TRBV19 and TRBJ1-2; D is perhaps TRBD1 (5 bases). The CDR3: CASSRPAGGYTF. For the CDR3, the DNA is TGTGCCAGTAGCCGGCCCGCAGGGGGCTACACCTTC.